This T cell receptor beta chain was captured in a study of CD8 T cells in ankylosing spondylitis. TCRdb reprocessed the 5' RACE reads via MiXCR and lists one record per CDR3 protein. Among 310,000 or so distinct CDR3 sequences, about 19% were seen once, and the ten largest hold around 7.8%. This clonotype was picked up a small number of times. The CDR3 runs to 12 residues. V was trimmed by 10 bases and J by 2 bases, leaving 9 bases between them. The source is a male donor with ankylosing spondylitis or in good health (not recorded which). The V gene is TRBV12-3 or TRBV12-4, the J gene TRBJ2-4; a weak D match, TRBD1 (6 bases). The source material was blood, either unsorted or a sorted T cell fraction (not recorded which). The CDR3: CATQGPKNIQYF. The CDR3 DNA reads TGTGCCACTCAGGGGCCCAAAAACATTCAGTACTTC.